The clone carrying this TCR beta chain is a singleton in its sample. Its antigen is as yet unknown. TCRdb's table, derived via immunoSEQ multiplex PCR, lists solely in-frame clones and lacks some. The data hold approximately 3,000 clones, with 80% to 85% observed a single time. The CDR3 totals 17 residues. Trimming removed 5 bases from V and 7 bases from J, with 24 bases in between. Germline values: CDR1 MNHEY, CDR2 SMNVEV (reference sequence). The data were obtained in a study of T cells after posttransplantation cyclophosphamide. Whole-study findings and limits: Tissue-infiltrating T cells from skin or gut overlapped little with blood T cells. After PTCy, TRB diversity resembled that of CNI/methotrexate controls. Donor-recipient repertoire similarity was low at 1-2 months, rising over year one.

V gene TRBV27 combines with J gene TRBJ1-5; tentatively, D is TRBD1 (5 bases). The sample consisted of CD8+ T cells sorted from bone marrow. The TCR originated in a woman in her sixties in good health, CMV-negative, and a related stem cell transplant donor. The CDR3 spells CASSQQLHGGPYQPQHF. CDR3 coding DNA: TGTGCCAGCAGTCAACAGCTTCACGGGGGACCATACCAGCCCCAGCATTTT.